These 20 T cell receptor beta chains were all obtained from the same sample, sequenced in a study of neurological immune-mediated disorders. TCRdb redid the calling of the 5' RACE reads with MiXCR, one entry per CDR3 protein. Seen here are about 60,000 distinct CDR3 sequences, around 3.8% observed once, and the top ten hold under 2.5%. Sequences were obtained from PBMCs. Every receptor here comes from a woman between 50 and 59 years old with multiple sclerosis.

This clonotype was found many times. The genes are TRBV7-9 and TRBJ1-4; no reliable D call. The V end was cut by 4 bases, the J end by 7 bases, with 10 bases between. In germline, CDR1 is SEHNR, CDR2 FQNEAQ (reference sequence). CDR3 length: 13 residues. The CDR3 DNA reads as TGTGCCAGCAGCTCCAAATTAAGTGAAAAACTGTTTTTT. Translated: CASSSKLSEKLFF.

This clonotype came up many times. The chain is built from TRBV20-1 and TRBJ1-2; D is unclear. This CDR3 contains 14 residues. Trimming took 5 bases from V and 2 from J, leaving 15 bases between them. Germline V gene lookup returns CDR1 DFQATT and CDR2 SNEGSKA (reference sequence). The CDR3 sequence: CSAWGGQTNYGYTF. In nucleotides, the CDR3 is TGCAGTGCTTGGGGAGGGCAGACGAACTATGGCTACACCTTC.

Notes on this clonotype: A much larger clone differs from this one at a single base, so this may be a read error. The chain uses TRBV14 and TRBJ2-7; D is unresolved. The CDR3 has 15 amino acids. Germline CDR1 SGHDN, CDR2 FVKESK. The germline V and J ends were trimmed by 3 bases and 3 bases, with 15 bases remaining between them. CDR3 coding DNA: TGTGCCAGCAGCCAGTTCGGAAGCGTGGTCTACGAGCAGTACTTC. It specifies CASSQFGSVVYEQYF.

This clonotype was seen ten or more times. CDR3 region: CASSLGQGVDTQYF. The CDR3 DNA reads TGCGCCAGCAGCTTGGGACAGGGGGTAGATACGCAGTATTTT. This chain uses TRBV5-1 with TRBJ2-3, with TRBD1 identical over 9 bases. V lost 0 bases, J lost 5 bases, and 1 base stayed unmatched. The CDR3 has 14 amino acids. CDR1 is SGHRS, CDR2 YFSETQ, per germline.

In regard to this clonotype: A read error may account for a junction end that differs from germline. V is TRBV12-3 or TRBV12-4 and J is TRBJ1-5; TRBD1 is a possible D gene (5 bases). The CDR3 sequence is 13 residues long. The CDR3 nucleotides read TGTGCCAGCACCCAGAGCGGGGGTCAGCCCCAGAATTTT. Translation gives CASTQSGGQPQNF.

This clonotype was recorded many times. For the CDR3, the DNA is TGTGCCAGCAGCTTGGGACAACCGAACACTGAAGCTTTCTTT. It specifies CASSLGQPNTEAFF. The genes are TRBV7-2 and TRBJ1-1; the D gene is possibly TRBD1 (6 bases). The CDR3 loop spans 14 amino acids. The ends were cut back, 3 bases at V and 1 base at J, with 9 bases in the middle. The germline gives CDR1 SGHTA, CDR2 FQGNSA.

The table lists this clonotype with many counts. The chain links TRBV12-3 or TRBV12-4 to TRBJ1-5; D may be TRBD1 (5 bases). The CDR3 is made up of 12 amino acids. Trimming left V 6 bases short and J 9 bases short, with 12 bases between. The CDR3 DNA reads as TGTGCCAGCAGCGGGGGGTTTTGGCCCCAGCATTTT. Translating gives CASSGGFWPQHF.

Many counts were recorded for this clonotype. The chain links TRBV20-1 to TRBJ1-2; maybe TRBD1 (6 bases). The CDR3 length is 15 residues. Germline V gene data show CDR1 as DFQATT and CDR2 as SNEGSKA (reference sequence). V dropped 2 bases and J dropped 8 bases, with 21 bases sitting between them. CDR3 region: CSARSGGGGLLGYTF. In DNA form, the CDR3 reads TGCAGTGCTAGATCCGGAGGGGGGGGATTGCTAGGCTACACCTTC.

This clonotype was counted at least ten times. The CDR3 is CASTFVNEQFF. DNA of the CDR3: TGTGCCAGCACCTTCGTCAATGAGCAGTTCTTC. This chain uses TRBV7-2 with TRBJ2-1; unclear D gene. The CDR3 has 11 amino acids. V gave up 7 bases and J gave up 6 bases, with 7 bases separating them. Germline CDR1 reads SGHTA; CDR2 reads FQGNSA. The variable domain in full, completed from reference TRBV7-2 and TRBJ2-1, reads GAGVSQSPSNKVTEKGKDVELRCDPISGHTALYWYRQSLGQGLEFLIYFQGNSAPDKSGLPSDRFSAERTGGSVSTLTIQRTQQEDSAVYLCASTFVNEQFFGPGTRLTVL.

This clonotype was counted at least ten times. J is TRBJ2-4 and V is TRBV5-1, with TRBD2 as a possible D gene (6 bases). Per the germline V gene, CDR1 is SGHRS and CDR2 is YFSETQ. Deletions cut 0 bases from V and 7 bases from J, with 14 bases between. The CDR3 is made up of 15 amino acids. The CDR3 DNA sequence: TGCGCCAGCAGCTTGGGGTCCGGGACTGAGAACATTCAGTACTTC. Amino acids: CASSLGSGTENIQYF.

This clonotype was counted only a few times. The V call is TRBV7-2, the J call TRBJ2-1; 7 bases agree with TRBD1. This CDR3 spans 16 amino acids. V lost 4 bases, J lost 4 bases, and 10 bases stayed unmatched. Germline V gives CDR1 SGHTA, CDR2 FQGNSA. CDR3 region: CASSSLSGQPYNEQFF. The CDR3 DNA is TGTGCCAGCAGCTCCCTATCGGGACAGCCTTACAATGAGCAGTTCTTC.

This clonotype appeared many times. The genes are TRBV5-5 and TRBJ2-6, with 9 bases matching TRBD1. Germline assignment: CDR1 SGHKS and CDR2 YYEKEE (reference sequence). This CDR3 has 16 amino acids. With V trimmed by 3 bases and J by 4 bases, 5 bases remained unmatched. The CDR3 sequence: CASSWGQGEGANVLTF. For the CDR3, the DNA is TGTGCCAGCAGCTGGGGACAGGGCGAGGGGGCCAACGTCCTGACTTTC.

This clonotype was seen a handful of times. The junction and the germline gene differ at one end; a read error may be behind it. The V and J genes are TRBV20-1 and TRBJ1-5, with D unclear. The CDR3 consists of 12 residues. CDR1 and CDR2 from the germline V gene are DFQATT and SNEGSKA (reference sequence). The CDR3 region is CSATFSNQPQNF. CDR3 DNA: TGCAGTGCTACCTTTAGCAATCAGCCCCAGAATTTT.

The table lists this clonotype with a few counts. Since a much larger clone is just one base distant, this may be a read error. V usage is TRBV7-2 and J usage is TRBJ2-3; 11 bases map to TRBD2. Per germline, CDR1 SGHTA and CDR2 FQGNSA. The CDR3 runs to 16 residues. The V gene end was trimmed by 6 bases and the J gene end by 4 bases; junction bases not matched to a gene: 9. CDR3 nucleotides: TGTGCCAGCAGTAAGACTAGCGGGGTTACCGCAGATACGCAGTATTTT. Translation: CASSKTSGVTADTQYF.

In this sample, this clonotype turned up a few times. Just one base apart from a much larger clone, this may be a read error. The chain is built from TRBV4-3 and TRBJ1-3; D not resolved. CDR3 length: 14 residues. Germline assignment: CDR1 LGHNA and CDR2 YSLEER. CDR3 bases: TGCGCCAGCAGCCTGGACTTAGGTGGAAAAACCATATATTTT. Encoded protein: CASSLDLGGKTIYF.

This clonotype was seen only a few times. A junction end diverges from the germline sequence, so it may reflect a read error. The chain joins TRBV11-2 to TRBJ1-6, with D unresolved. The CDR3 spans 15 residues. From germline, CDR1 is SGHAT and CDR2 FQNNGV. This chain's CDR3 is CASSLSGRGNSPLNF. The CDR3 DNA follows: TGTGCCAGCAGCTTAAGTGGACGAGGGAATTCACCCCTCAACTTT. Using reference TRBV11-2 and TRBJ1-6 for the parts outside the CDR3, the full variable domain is EAGVAQSPRYKIIEKRQSVAFWCNPISGHATLYWYQQILGQGPKLLIQFQNNGVVDDSQLPKDRFSAERLKGVDSTLKIQPAKLEDSAVYLCASSLSGRGNSPLNFGNGTRLTVT.

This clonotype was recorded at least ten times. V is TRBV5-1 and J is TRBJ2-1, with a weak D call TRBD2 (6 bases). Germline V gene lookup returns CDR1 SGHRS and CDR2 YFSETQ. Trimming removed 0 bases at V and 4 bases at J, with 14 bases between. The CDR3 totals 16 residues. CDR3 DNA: TGCGCCAGCAGCTTGGAAGTGGCAGGGAGGTACAATGAGCAGTTCTTC. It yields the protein CASSLEVAGRYNEQFF.

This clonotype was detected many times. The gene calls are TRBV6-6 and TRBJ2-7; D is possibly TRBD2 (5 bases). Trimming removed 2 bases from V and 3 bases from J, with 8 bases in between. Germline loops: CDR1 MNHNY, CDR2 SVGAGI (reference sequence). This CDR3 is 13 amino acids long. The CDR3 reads CASSYTRGYEQYF. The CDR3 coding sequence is TGTGCCAGCAGTTACACTCGGGGCTACGAGCAGTACTTC.

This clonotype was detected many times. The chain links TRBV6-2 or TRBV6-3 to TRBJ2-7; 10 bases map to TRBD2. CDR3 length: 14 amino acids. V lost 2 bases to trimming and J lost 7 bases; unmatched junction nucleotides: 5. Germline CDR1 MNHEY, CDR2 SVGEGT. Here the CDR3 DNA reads TGTGCCAGCAGTTACCTAGCGGGAGTGTGGGAGCAGTACTTC. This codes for CASSYLAGVWEQYF.

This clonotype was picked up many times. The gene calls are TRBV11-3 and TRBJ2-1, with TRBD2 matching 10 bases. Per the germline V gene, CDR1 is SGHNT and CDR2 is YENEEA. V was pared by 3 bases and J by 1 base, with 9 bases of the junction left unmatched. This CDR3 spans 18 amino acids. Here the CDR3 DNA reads TGTGCCAGCAGCTTTCCGCTCCCTAGCGGGAGTTCCTACAATGAGCAGTTCTTC. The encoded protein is CASSFPLPSGSSYNEQFF.